This TCR beta chain was recorded in a study of T cells in Graves' hyperthyroidism and ophthalmopathy (dated by TCRdb to between 2019 and 2020). For the study in its entirety: Peripheral blood samples were taken at the time of initial diagnosis, prior to any treatment. TCR V-J signatures able to tell the groups apart were searched for in a discovery cohort of more than 90 patients, of whom about 40 had Graves' ophthalmopathy and 55 to 65 had stable Graves' hyperthyroidism. An independent validation cohort of under 20 hyperthyroidism patients and about 16 patients who later progressed to ophthalmopathy tested prospective prediction of ophthalmopathy. For training and testing, the 80 to 100 patients in the discovery cohort were randomly divided in a 7:3 ratio. In addition, the study compared T-cell repertoires in thyroid tissue and in blood from over 5 Graves' hyperthyroidism patients. Following sampling, methimazole starting at 30 mg daily was given to hyperthyroidism patients, and high-dose intravenous methylprednisolone was given to ophthalmopathy patients. The paper reports TCR Vbeta CDR3 sequencing of fewer than 150 peripheral blood samples: fewer than 50 ophthalmopathy, under 80 hyperthyroidism and approximately 17 progressor patients. Here is what the overall study found, with its caveats: In validation, progression to ophthalmopathy was predicted by the model with more than 65% sensitivity and 72% to 80% specificity, a median of approximately 6.5 months before onset. A 13 V-J signature model separated ophthalmopathy from stable hyperthyroidism, with around 90% sensitivity and roughly 84% specificity in cross-validation and 80%/75% in testing. Sample size was not statistically predetermined, and investigators were not blinded to group allocation. Most expanded thyroid clonotypes (frequency above 0.001) were also detected in blood, a finding suggesting that blood repertoires may reflect thyroid immune responses.

This clonotype came up a few times. It has no known antigen specificity. The input lacks base qualities; no much larger clone sits a single base away. Amplification of TCR beta CDR3 regions was carried out from RNA transcripts. The first round of RT-PCR for the TCR CDR3 was performed with the HTBI primer set and the Qiagen OneStep RT-PCR kit. A second multiplex PCR round built the libraries, followed by size selection and purification. The libraries were sequenced on an Illumina HiSeq2000 using paired-end 100 bp reads. The source study handled its data this way. SOAPnuke was used to process the raw data, removing reads that contained adapters or uncalled bases, had a mean Phred below 15, or lacked an exact match to the constant primer or identifier. High-quality paired reads were merged using COPE v1.2.5, and each unique nucleotide sequence was defined as a clonotype. MiTCR v1.1 was used to align the clonotypes against IMGT TRBV, TRBD and TRBJ reference segments. Analysis was restricted to V-J combinations with a frequency above 0.0001, which covered roughly 99% of repertoires. The TCS score was defined as F50 (clonal expansion) divided by E x V (chaos), with BLOSUM62-based TCRdist calculated between CDR3 peptides within each V-J. Welch's t-statistics and random forest reduced several hundred V-J features to 13, which were used in a naive Bayes classifier (R e1071). TCRdb ran its own pipeline on the public reads, namely fastp trimming at Q25 and MiXCR clone calling, and kept in-frame beta chains. Entries are consolidated by CDR3 protein sequence, retaining the most common genes and DNA. The V and J calls follow TCRdb's processing rather than the paper's. For this sample the table gives around 300,000 distinct CDR3 sequences, of which about 16% were detected only once. The ten biggest clones cover around 30% of the sample.

The germline V gene (reference sequence) specifies LNHDA as CDR1 and SQIVND as CDR2. From V the trimming removes 2 bases and from J it removes 0 bases, while the gene matches leave 0 bases of the junction unaccounted for. From the cysteine up to the phenylalanine, the CDR3 has a length of 15 residues. The kept DNA is CDR3 alone, 45 bases in frame from the first base. Hyperthyroidism patients were aged 18 to 65 years and newly diagnosed, with disease duration of less than 2 months. Patients with uncontrolled infections, other autoimmune diseases, pregnancy or lactation were excluded. Diagnoses were established on the basis of clinical symptoms, serum thyroxine and TRAb, thyroid ultrasound, and orbital computed tomography. For progressor patients, blood was drawn at the first diagnosis of hyperthyroidism, before any ophthalmopathy symptoms had appeared. PBMCs were separated from approximately 10 ml of fresh peripheral blood using Ficoll-Paque density gradient centrifugation. Patients classed as progressors first received a Graves' hyperthyroidism diagnosis and then went on to develop ophthalmopathy during follow-up. Trizol reagent was used to extract total RNA, and RNA quality was then checked on an Agilent 2100 Bioanalyzer.

Sequencing input: blood. Recombination linked TRBV19 to TRBJ2-3; 9 junctional bases match TRBD2. This TCR was sampled from a woman between 45 and 60 years old with Graves' hyperthyroidism that later progressed to Graves' ophthalmopathy. The sequenced DNA is TGTGCCAGTAGTATAACTAGCGGGAGCACAGATACGCAGTATTTT. This gives the protein CASSITSGSTDTQYF.